These T cell receptor beta chains were read from a single sample in a study of response to subunit inactivated influenza vaccine. TCRdb ran MiXCR on the RT-PCR reads and lists one entry per CDR3 protein. Found here are some 800,000 distinct CDR3 sequences, 21% of them singletons; the top ten hold roughly 10%. Sample: PBMCs from blood, taken about 5 days after vaccination. The receptors stem from a man between 50 and 59 years old who received an inactivated influenza vaccine. Each CDR3 is given with its conserved first and last residue. A D gene is named only where the DNA matches it firmly. Expanded clones are given a class, and other clones once, few, many or no size at all.

length: 16
J: TRBJ2-7
V: TRBV5-8
size: NA
D: TRBD2
CDR3: CASSWLAAESPNEQYF
DNA: TGTGCCAGCAGCTGGCTAGCGGCAGAGTCTCCTAACGAGCAGTACTTC

length: 13
J: TRBJ1-1
V: TRBV29-1
size: NA
D: NA
CDR3: CSVGTGLNTEAFF
DNA: TGCAGCGTTGGCACAGGGCTGAACACTGAAGCTTTCTTT

length: 14
J: TRBJ1-1
V: TRBV20-1
size: NA
D: NA
CDR3: CSARGGNVNTEAFF
DNA: TGCAGTGCTAGAGGAGGGAATGTGAACACTGAAGCTTTCTTT

length: 13
J: TRBJ2-4
V: TRBV11-2
size: NA
D: NA
CDR3: CASSLDRGGIQYF
DNA: TGTGCCAGCAGCTTAGACAGGGGAGGCATTCAGTACTTC

length: 11
J: TRBJ2-1
V: TRBV6-2/TRBV6-3
size: NA
D: NA
CDR3: CASSRPREQFF
DNA: TGTGCCAGCAGCCGCCCCCGTGAGCAGTTCTTC

length: 15
J: TRBJ2-1
V: TRBV3-1
size: many
D: NA
CDR3: CASSQGGRAFGEQFF
DNA: TGTGCCAGCAGCCAGGGGGGGCGAGCCTTCGGGGAGCAGTTCTTC

length: 12
J: TRBJ2-5
V: TRBV29-1
size: few
D: NA
CDR3: CSVDYGGVTQYF
DNA: TGCAGCGTTGATTATGGCGGCGTGACCCAGTACTTC

length: 13
J: TRBJ2-3
V: TRBV20-1
size: few
D: NA
CDR3: CSARAEGRGTQYF
DNA: TGCAGTGCTCGGGCAGAGGGCCGAGGTACGCAGTATTTT

length: 13
J: TRBJ2-5
V: TRBV5-6
size: few
D: NA
CDR3: CASSFGEQETQYF
DNA: TGTGCCAGCAGCTTTGGAGAGCAAGAGACCCAGTACTTC

length: 15
J: TRBJ1-6
V: TRBV3-1
size: few
D: NA
CDR3: CASSQRGHDNSPLHF
DNA: TGTGCCAGCAGCCAGAGGGGACACGATAATTCACCCCTCCACTTT

length: 13
J: TRBJ2-5
V: TRBV18
size: few
D: NA
CDR3: CASSPFGKETQYF
DNA: TGTGCCAGCTCACCATTCGGGAAGGAGACCCAGTACTTC

length: 14
J: TRBJ2-7
V: TRBV11-3
size: few
D: TRBD2
CDR3: CASSSGGSPYEQYF
DNA: TGTGCCAGCAGTAGCGGGGGGTCTCCCTACGAGCAGTACTTC

length: 15
J: TRBJ2-3
V: TRBV18
size: NA
D: TRBD2
CDR3: CASSALAGAADTQYF
DNA: TGTGCCAGCTCAGCACTAGCGGGAGCAGCAGATACGCAGTATTTT

length: 19
J: TRBJ2-1
V: TRBV7-8
size: NA
D: TRBD1
CDR3: CASNYPGTGALSSYNEQFF
DNA: TGTGCCAGCAACTATCCCGGGACAGGGGCTCTCTCCTCCTACAATGAGCAGTTCTTC

length: 14
J: TRBJ1-2
V: TRBV5-1
size: NA
D: NA
CDR3: CASSLTFLSYGYTF
DNA: TGCGCCAGCAGCTTAACCTTTCTATCCTATGGCTACACCTTC

length: 15
J: TRBJ2-1
V: TRBV11-2
size: few
D: NA
CDR3: CASSLLTSVGDEQFF
DNA: TGTGCCAGCAGCTTATTAACTAGTGTAGGGGACGAGCAGTTCTTC

length: 13
J: TRBJ1-5
V: TRBV29-1
size: few
D: NA
CDR3: CSVGTAWGQPQHF
DNA: TGCAGCGTTGGTACGGCGTGGGGTCAGCCCCAGCATTTT

length: 15
J: TRBJ2-2
V: TRBV18
size: NA
D: TRBD2
CDR3: CASSPPGGRIGELFF
DNA: TGTGCCAGCTCACCACCGGGCGGGAGGATCGGGGAGCTGTTTTTT

length: 13
J: TRBJ2-7
V: TRBV24-1
size: many
D: NA
CDR3: CATSPGGENEQYF
DNA: TGTGCCACCAGTCCGGGGGGCGAGAACGAGCAGTACTTC

length: 16
J: TRBJ2-1
V: TRBV28
size: NA
D: NA
CDR3: CASSPRGLLSYNEQFF
DNA: TGTGCCAGCAGCCCTAGGGGCTTACTCTCCTACAATGAGCAGTTCTTC

length: 14
J: TRBJ2-7
V: TRBV2
size: NA
D: TRBD1
CDR3: CASSPRQGSHEQYF
DNA: TGTGCCAGCAGCCCGCGACAGGGCTCCCACGAGCAGTACTTC

length: 13
J: TRBJ1-2
V: TRBV4-3
size: NA
D: TRBD1
CDR3: CASSPWDSKGYTF
DNA: TGCGCCAGCAGCCCCTGGGACAGCAAGGGCTACACCTTC

length: 14
J: TRBJ1-4
V: TRBV20-1
size: few
D: NA
CDR3: CSARDSGEHEKLFF
DNA: TGCAGTGCTAGAGATTCAGGAGAGCATGAAAAACTGTTTTTT

length: 15
J: TRBJ1-1
V: TRBV4-3
size: NA
D: NA
CDR3: CASSQERSLNTEAFF
DNA: TGCGCCAGCAGCCAAGAAAGGAGTCTGAACACTGAAGCTTTCTTT

length: 13
J: TRBJ2-7
V: TRBV12-3/TRBV12-4
size: few
D: NA
CDR3: CASSISAYYEQYF
DNA: TGTGCCAGCAGTATTTCGGCCTATTACGAGCAGTACTTC

length: 12
J: TRBJ2-2
V: TRBV27
size: NA
D: NA
CDR3: CASRRESGELFF
DNA: TGTGCCAGCAGAAGGGAGTCCGGGGAGCTGTTTTTT

length: 14
J: TRBJ2-7
V: TRBV20-1
size: few
D: NA
CDR3: CSARDGARPYEQYF
DNA: TGCAGTGCTAGGGATGGGGCAAGACCCTACGAGCAGTACTTC

length: 12
J: TRBJ2-7
V: TRBV10-2
size: many
D: TRBD1
CDR3: CASSQGAYEQYF
DNA: TGTGCCAGCTCACAGGGGGCGTACGAGCAGTACTTC

length: 15
J: TRBJ2-4
V: TRBV5-1
size: NA
D: NA
CDR3: CASSSPEQAKNIQYF
DNA: TGCGCCAGCAGCTCACCGGAGCAGGCCAAAAACATTCAGTACTTC

length: 16
J: TRBJ2-1
V: TRBV5-1
size: many
D: TRBD2
CDR3: CASSLDAGGSYNEQFF
DNA: TGCGCCAGCAGCTTGGATGCGGGAGGGTCCTACAATGAGCAGTTCTTC

length: 14
J: TRBJ1-2
V: TRBV20-1
size: NA
D: NA
CDR3: CSARGTSEYYGYTF
DNA: TGCAGTGCTAGAGGGACGTCGGAGTACTATGGCTACACCTTC

length: 16
J: TRBJ2-2
V: TRBV5-1
size: few
D: NA
CDR3: CASSLVRGTDTGELFF
DNA: TGCGCCAGCAGCTTGGTGCGGGGCACGGACACCGGGGAGCTGTTTTTT